These 24 T cell receptor beta chains were sequenced from one sample in a study of blood T cells in healthy people across ages. The use of a sample-barcoded 5' primer and a J-beta primer mix characterized a second PCR of roughly 6 to 11 cycles. TCRdb recomputed calls from the 5' RACE reads with MiXCR, one row per CDR3 protein. The sample records about 1.7 million distinct CDR3 sequences, 28% being singletons. Sequencing was performed on blood. The receptors stem from a woman aged 25 to 45 in good health.

V and J are TRBV20-1 and TRBJ2-1, with 7 bases aligning to TRBD2. J was trimmed by 7 bases and V by 0 bases; bases with no gene match: 12. From germline, CDR1 is DFQATT and CDR2 SNEGSKA (reference sequence). This CDR3 contains 16 residues. CDR3 amino acids: CSARDTARGSGNEQFF. CDR3 DNA: TGCAGTGCTAGAGATACGGCGCGGGGGAGTGGGAATGAGCAGTTCTTC.

V gene TRBV12-3 or TRBV12-4 combines with J gene TRBJ1-2; D is unresolved. CDR3 length equals 13 residues. With 5 bases removed from V and 7 bases from J, the gap between germline ends came to 14 bases. The CDR3 DNA sequence: TGTGCCAGCAGTCAAAACTGGGTGAGTGGCTACACCTTC. This gives the protein CASSQNWVSGYTF.

This clonotype was seen more than once but under ten times. The rearrangement uses TRBV7-2 and TRBJ2-1; no clear D gene. V lost 1 base, J lost 13 bases, and 11 bases lay in between. CDR1 is SGHTA and CDR2 is FQGNSA in the germline V gene. The CDR3 has 12 residues. CDR3 sequence (DNA): TGTGCCAGCAGCTTAGTAGTGTCAGTCCAGTTCTTC. Residues: CASSLVVSVQFF.

This clonotype came up many times. The chain joins TRBV9 to TRBJ1-4; 11 bases match TRBD1. Germline CDR1 and CDR2: SGDLS and YYNGEE. The CDR3 runs to 16 residues. V was pared by 4 bases and J by 8 bases, with 10 bases of the junction left unmatched. The CDR3 nucleotides read TGTGCCAGCAGCTCAGCTCCGGGACAGGGGGACGAAAAACTGTTTTTT. Protein sequence: CASSSAPGQGDEKLFF. The full variable domain, completed using reference TRBV9 and TRBJ1-4, is DSGVTQTPKHLITATGQRVTLRCSPRSGDLSVYWYQQSLDQGLQFLIQYYNGEERAKGNILERFSAQQFPDLHSELNLSSLELGDSALYFCASSSAPGQGDEKLFFGSGTQLSVL.

For this clonotype: Just one base apart from a much larger clone, this may be a read error. This chain joins TRBV12-3 or TRBV12-4 and TRBJ2-1; D remains ambiguous. With 2 bases removed from V and 13 bases from J, the gap between germline ends came to 21 bases. The CDR3 runs 15 residues. The CDR3, as DNA: TGTGCCAGCAGTTTACTAGATATAAACTCAGAGACCCAGTTCTTC. Its protein is CASSLLDINSETQFF.

This clonotype was counted a few times. The gene calls are TRBV6-1 and TRBJ2-3; D is perhaps TRBD2 (6 bases). The ends were cut back, 6 bases at V and 2 bases at J, with 21 bases in the middle. The CDR3 length is 17 residues. Germline-derived CDR1 and CDR2 are MNHNS and SASEGT. CDR3 nucleotides: TGTGCCAGCAGGGAACGCGCGGGACGGGCGAACACAGATACGCAGTATTTT. Translation gives CASRERAGRANTDTQYF.

The rearrangement uses TRBV12-5 and TRBJ2-5; D possibly uses TRBD1 or TRBD2 (7 bases each). Germline loops: CDR1 LGHNT, CDR2 FRNRAP. Trimming took off 5 bases at V and 5 bases at J, with 12 bases between the two ends. The CDR3 sequence is 13 residues long. The CDR3 region has the DNA TGTGCTAGTGGTCCAGGGGGGGCCGAGACCCAGTACTTC. Translation gives CASGPGGAETQYF. The variable domain in full, with the rest retrieved from reference TRBV12-5 and TRBJ2-5, is DARVTQTPRHKVTEMGQEVTMRCQPILGHNTVFWYRQTMMQGLELLAYFRNRAPLDDSGMPKDRFSAEMPDATLATLKIQPSEPRDSAVYFCASGPGGAETQYFGPGTRLLVL.

The rearrangement uses TRBV27 and TRBJ1-6, with a weak D call TRBD1 (5 bases). Per germline, CDR1 MNHEY and CDR2 SMNVEV (reference sequence). The CDR3 runs to 15 residues. Trimming cost V 6 bases and J 4 bases, with 13 bases left between them. The chain's CDR3 is CASRDAGPYNSPLHF. DNA of the CDR3: TGTGCCAGCAGAGACGCAGGGCCATATAATTCACCCCTCCACTTT.

The sample holds a few counts of this clonotype. The CDR3 is CASSVGGYNGEQYF. CDR3 DNA sequence: TGTGCCAGCAGCGTAGGTGGGTATAATGGCGAGCAGTACTTC. The V and J genes are TRBV9 and TRBJ2-7; D is ambiguous. The CDR3 has 14 amino acids. V lost 0 bases and J lost 6, with 13 bases in between. In germline, CDR1 is SGDLS, CDR2 YYNGEE.

This clonotype appeared many times. The J gene is TRBJ2-7, the V gene TRBV5-1, with D possibly TRBD2 on 5 matching bases. In germline, CDR1 is SGHRS, CDR2 YFSETQ. The CDR3 is made up of 13 amino acids. V was pared by 4 bases and J by 8 bases, with 16 bases between. CDR3 in amino acids: CASSLSFEGKQYF. The CDR3 region has the DNA TGCGCCAGCAGCCTATCATTCGAGGGAAAGCAGTACTTC.

The V and J genes are TRBV20-1 and TRBJ2-3; 10 nucleotides align to TRBD1. V was pared by 7 bases and J by 1 base, with 5 bases of the junction left unmatched. This CDR3 region has 14 residues. The germline gives CDR1 DFQATT, CDR2 SNEGSKA (reference sequence). Here the CDR3 DNA reads TGCAGTGTGGGACAGGGGTCGGGCACAGATACGCAGTATTTT. Amino acid sequence: CSVGQGSGTDTQYF.

On this clonotype itself: The junction and the germline gene differ at one end; a read error may be behind it. The genes are TRBV20-1 and TRBJ2-1; 14 bases align to TRBD2. CDR3 length: 16 residues. CDR1 and CDR2 from the germline V gene are DFQATT and SNEGSKA (reference sequence). In DNA, the CDR3 is TGCAGTGCGGTTGAGGGACTAGCGGGAGTCTATGAGACCCAGTTCTTT. Translating gives CSAVEGLAGVYETQFF.

This clonotype has a handful of counts. The genes are TRBV5-1 and TRBJ2-3; D call uncertain. Germline V CDR1 and CDR2: SGHRS, YFSETQ. CDR3 size: 16 residues. Deletions cut 0 bases from V and 2 bases from J, with 13 bases between. In DNA form, the CDR3 reads TGCGCCAGCAGCTTGGATCCGACTGAAATCACAGATACGCAGTATTTT. It encodes CASSLDPTEITDTQYF.

The chain couples TRBV20-1 to TRBJ2-3; D gene ambiguous. V was trimmed by 3 bases and J by 4 bases, leaving 5 bases between them. This CDR3 region has 11 residues. The germline gives CDR1 DFQATT, CDR2 SNEGSKA (reference sequence). The CDR3 region has the DNA TGCAGTGCTAGTTGTCCAGATACGCAGTATTTT. It encodes CSASCPDTQYF.

The chain uses TRBV29-1 and TRBJ1-2; no definite D call. The CDR3 extends over 14 amino acids. With 7 bases removed from V and 0 bases from J, the gap between germline ends came to 15 bases. Germline V CDR1 and CDR2: SQVTM, ANQGSEA. CDR3 residues: CSDGRASTNYGYTF. The CDR3 DNA is TGCAGCGACGGTCGGGCCAGCACTAACTATGGCTACACCTTC.

In its sample, this clonotype was seen a few times. The rearrangement links TRBV5-1 to TRBJ2-2; 10 bases match TRBD1. Germline V gene data show CDR1 as SGHRS and CDR2 as YFSETQ. The CDR3 spans 14 residues. V trimming: 5 bases; J trimming: 4 bases; junction bases outside the gene matches: 2. The CDR3, as DNA: TGCGCCAGCAGACGGACAGGGGGCACCGGGGAGCTGTTTTTT. Protein product: CASRRTGGTGELFF.

The gene calls are TRBV28 and TRBJ1-1; TRBD1 agrees at 7 bases. CDR3 length: 12 residues. The germline V gene has CDR1 MDHEN and CDR2 SYDVKM. The ends lost 6 bases at V and 8 bases at J; junction bases unmatched: 6. The DNA for the CDR3 is TGTGCCAGCAGGTATGACAGGGTGGAAGCTTTCTTT. Amino acids: CASRYDRVEAFF.

This sequence joins TRBV7-9 and TRBJ2-3; 8 bases are shared with TRBD2. V shed 2 bases, J shed 7 bases, and the junction held 8 bases outside the gene matches. The CDR3 totals 15 residues. CDR1 and CDR2 from the germline V gene are SEHNR and FQNEAQ (reference sequence). CDR3 nucleotides: TGTGCCAGCAGCTTACCAGCGGGGGAGGGGAATACGCAGTATTTT. Its protein is CASSLPAGEGNTQYF.

The V call is TRBV10-3, the J call TRBJ2-1; 8 nucleotides line up with TRBD1. CDR1 and CDR2 from the germline V gene are ENHRY and SYGVKD. V lost 3 bases, J lost 2 bases, and 3 bases stayed unmatched. There are 15 residues in the CDR3. The CDR3 loop is CAISESQGAYNEQFF. CDR3 in DNA: TGTGCCATCAGTGAATCACAGGGGGCCTACAATGAGCAGTTCTTC.

The chain couples TRBV20-1 to TRBJ1-3; perhaps TRBD1 as D (5 bases). CDR3 size: 14 residues. CDR1 is DFQATT, CDR2 SNEGSKA, per germline (reference sequence). V lost 6 bases and J 4 bases, leaving 16 bases between the germline ends. Written as DNA, the CDR3 is TGCAGTGCCAGGGACGTCCAACTAGGAAACACCATATATTTT. Residues: CSARDVQLGNTIYF.

The sample holds a few counts of this clonotype. The V and J genes are TRBV5-1 and TRBJ1-2; D gene unclear. Germline CDR1 and CDR2: SGHRS and YFSETQ. The CDR3 sequence is 13 residues long. V lost 7 bases and J 4 bases, leaving 14 bases between the germline ends. CDR3 in DNA: TGCGCCAGCTCCCCTTTGAATCGCTATGGCTACACCTTC. Translating gives CASSPLNRYGYTF.

V gene TRBV15 combines with J gene TRBJ2-7, with a weak D call TRBD2 (6 bases). This CDR3 contains 11 residues. Germline CDR1 and CDR2: LNHNV and YYDKDF (reference sequence). The CDR3 sequence: CPRGNAYEQYF. The CDR3 DNA is TGTCCCCGGGGGAATGCTTACGAGCAGTACTTC. Based on the CDR3 plus reference TRBV15 and TRBJ2-7, the full variable domain is DAMVIQNPRYQVTQFGKPVTLSCSQTLNHNVMYWYQQKSSQAPKLLFHYYDKDFNNEADTPDNFQSRRPNTSFCFLDIRSPGLGDTAMYLCPRGNAYEQYFGPGTRLTVT.

The chain uses TRBV5-1 and TRBJ2-5; 7 bases are shared with TRBD2. Germline CDR1 reads SGHRS; CDR2 reads YFSETQ. The CDR3 is 14 residues long. Germline trimming cut 3 bases from V and 3 bases from J; bases unmatched to any gene: 5. CDR3 loop: CASSSSSGEETQYF. Here the CDR3 DNA reads TGCGCCAGCAGCTCCTCTAGCGGAGAAGAGACCCAGTACTTC. Drawing the rest from reference TRBV5-1 and TRBJ2-5, the complete variable domain is KAGVTQTPRYLIKTRGQQVTLSCSPISGHRSVSWYQQTPGQGLQFLFEYFSETQRNKGNFPGRFSGRQFSNSRSEMNVSTLELGDSALYLCASSSSSGEETQYFGPGTRLLVL.

This clonotype showed up just a few times. The CDR3 coding sequence is TGCAGCGTTGAACGGGAAGCTAACTATGGCTACACCTTC. This codes for CSVEREANYGYTF. This chain joins TRBV29-1 and TRBJ1-2; D ambiguous. Trimming removed 2 bases from V and 0 bases from J, with 7 bases in between. Germline assignment: CDR1 SQVTM and CDR2 ANQGSEA. The CDR3 spans 13 residues.